This T cell receptor beta chain was documented in a study of post-analysis software for immune sequencing data. For the study at large: Included among the disease courses, which were recorded for the cohort, were relapsing-remitting, secondary progressive and progressive-relapsing multiple sclerosis.

From germline, CDR1 is MDHEN and CDR2 SYDVKM. The CDR3 extends over 16 amino acids. Trimming pared 4 bases from V and 1 base from J, leaving 17 bases between. Study findings and constraints: Compared with controls, patients showed significantly lower normalized Chao1 diversity. Controls had lower frequencies than patients of about 5 TRBV segments, which included TRBV5-6, TRBV5-1 and TRBV20-1.

The TCR beta cDNA libraries carried unique molecular identifiers. Each CDR3 protein is one row after TCRdb ran MiXCR on the PCR reads. Found here are 350,000 to 500,000 distinct CDR3 sequences, roughly 38% of them singletons; the top ten hold under 9%. Regarding this clonotype: Its antigen is still unknown.

The receptor comes from a girl aged 2 to 9 with multiple sclerosis. The sequencing sample was made of blood. This sequence joins TRBV28 and TRBJ2-7; D assignment may be TRBD1 or TRBD2 (5 bases each). CDR3 bases: TGTGCCAGCAGTTCCCAACCGCAGTGGGGGTCCTACGAGCAGTACTTC. Its protein product is CASSSQPQWGSYEQYF.